This paragraph covers one T cell receptor beta chain sequence. Per the study methods: Amplification of reference gene primers provided the estimated nucleated cell counts. Sequencing used immunoSEQ multiplex PCR; TCRdb keeps in-frame clones, though not all of them. D and trimming were read from the DNA, whereas the V and J calls and clone size are those reported in that table. This table holds approximately 400,000 clones, more than 75% found once. These data come from a study of blood T cell repertoires in COVID-19. At the level of the study: From T cells, B-cell-depleted T cells, or PBMCs came the material, which was cDNA or gDNA.

Everyone who took part was 18 to 89 years old, and they came from about two dozen US areas. The study counted Cohort 3 donors as recovered given two negative PCRs, clearance, or symptom resolution. Sequences were obtained from PBMCs or T cells enriched from blood (not recorded which). The clonotype was recovered from a man aged 25-45 years who had recovered from COVID-19.

CDR3 DNA sequence: TGTGCCAGTAGTATGCGAAGACTCGGGGAAGCTTTCTTT. It codes for CASSMRRLGEAFF. The V gene is TRBV19, the J gene TRBJ1-1, with D hard to call. With 3 bases removed from V and 8 bases from J, the gap between germline ends came to 13 bases. CDR1 LNHDA and CDR2 SQIVND come from the germline V gene (reference sequence). The CDR3 has 13 residues.